One sample yielded the 23 T cell receptor beta chains listed below, sequenced in a study of blood T cells in healthy people across ages. Then a second PCR, running about 7 to 11 cycles, was carried out with a sample-barcoded 5' primer and a J-beta primer mix. TCRdb re-analysed the 5' RACE reads in MiXCR, keeping a single row per CDR3 protein. The data hold 780,000 or so distinct CDR3 sequences, with 56% observed a single time. The sequenced sample consisted of blood. Receptors originate from a man aged 35 to 55 in good health.

The chain is built from TRBV9 and TRBJ2-1; tentative D call: TRBD2 (5 bases). This CDR3 contains 16 residues. Germline-derived CDR1 and CDR2 are SGDLS and YYNGEE. Trimming pared 3 bases from V and 0 bases from J, leaving 13 bases between. The CDR3 region is CASSGLLGASYNEQFF. DNA of the CDR3: TGTGCCAGCAGCGGGCTCTTGGGAGCCTCCTACAATGAGCAGTTCTTC.

V and J are TRBV11-2 and TRBJ2-3; D is unresolved. Germline V gives CDR1 SGHAT, CDR2 FQNNGV. The CDR3 contains 15 residues. The V and J ends lost 0 bases and 1 base respectively, with 8 bases between them. CDR3 amino acids: CASSLDPVRTDTQYF. Written as DNA, the CDR3 is TGTGCCAGCAGCTTAGATCCGGTGCGCACAGATACGCAGTATTTT.

The chain uses TRBV9 and TRBJ2-6; perhaps TRBD2 as D (5 bases). With 7 bases removed from V and 0 bases from J, the gap between germline ends came to 11 bases. The CDR3 length is 15 residues. Germline V gene sequence: CDR1 SGDLS, CDR2 YYNGEE. The CDR3 loop is CASGSASSGANVLTF. Here the CDR3 DNA reads TGTGCCAGCGGGAGTGCTAGCTCTGGGGCCAACGTCCTGACTTTC.

V is TRBV5-1 and J is TRBJ2-1; 10 bases line up with TRBD1. Unmatched junction bases numbered 6, after V lost 4 bases and J lost 5 bases. Germline lookup yields CDR1 SGHRS and CDR2 YFSETQ. The CDR3 is 15 residues long. The CDR3 sequence is CASSPDRGRDNEQFF. CDR3 nucleotides: TGCGCCAGCAGCCCAGACAGGGGGCGCGACAATGAGCAGTTCTTC.

The chain has TRBV28 and TRBJ2-5, with D maybe TRBD1 (6 bases). Germline lookup yields CDR1 MDHEN and CDR2 SYDVKM. V was cut by 2 bases and J by 4 bases, with 11 bases left in between. The CDR3 has 14 amino acids. CDR3 loop: CASSLTGWRETQYF. In DNA form, the CDR3 reads TGTGCCAGCAGTTTAACAGGGTGGAGAGAGACCCAGTACTTC.

The rearrangement joins TRBV20-1 to TRBJ2-7, with D possibly being TRBD2 (6 bases). V was cut by 3 bases and J by 0 bases, with 15 bases left in between. Germline V CDR1 and CDR2: DFQATT, SNEGSKA (reference sequence). CDR3 length equals 15 residues. CDR3 DNA: TGCAGTGCTAGGGGGCGGCGGGGTAGCTCCTACGAGCAGTACTTC. It yields the protein CSARGRRGSSYEQYF.

This clonotype was detected only once. A much larger clone differs by one base, so this may be a read error. The chain employs TRBV7-2 and TRBJ2-1; D gene unclear. V shed 5 bases and J shed 2 bases, with 7 bases lying between them. The CDR3 runs 13 residues. Germline V gene sequence: CDR1 SGHTA, CDR2 FQGNSA. The CDR3 sequence: CASSVKAYNEQFF. CDR3 bases: TGTGCCAGCAGCGTAAAGGCCTACAATGAGCAGTTCTTC.

The chain is built from TRBV29-1 and TRBJ1-4; the D is unclear. V was pared by 7 bases and J by 3 bases, with 9 bases between. CDR3 length: 12 residues. The germline V gene encodes CDR1 SQVTM and CDR2 ANQGSEA. CDR3 in DNA: TGCAGCGGGGTTGTTGCTAATGAAAAACTGTTTTTT. Amino acid sequence: CSGVVANEKLFF. Drawing the rest from reference TRBV29-1 and TRBJ1-4, the complete variable domain is SAVISQKPSRDICQRGTSLTIQCQVDSQVTMMFWYRQQPGQSLTLIATANQGSEATYESGFVIDKFPISRPNLTFSTLTVSNMSPEDSSIYLCSGVVANEKLFFGSGTQLSVL.

This clonotype was seen many times. The gene calls are TRBV7-9 and TRBJ1-1, with 8 bases matching TRBD1. CDR1 is SEHNR and CDR2 is FQNEAQ in the germline V gene (reference sequence). Trimming cost V 0 bases and J 8 bases; bases outside gene matches: 8. The CDR3 has 15 amino acids. The CDR3 DNA follows: TGTGCCAGCAGCTTAGCACAGGGGGGCGGGGGGGAAGCTTTCTTT. It encodes CASSLAQGGGGEAFF.

The V call is TRBV24-1, the J call TRBJ2-6; possibly TRBD1 for D (7 bases). CDR1 is KGHDR, CDR2 SFDVKD, per germline. V lost 6 bases and J 5 bases, leaving 28 bases between the germline ends. This CDR3 has 20 residues. DNA for the CDR3: TGTGCCACCAGTTCAGGGCGGGACAGCTCTTCCTTGGTCTGGGCCAACGTCCTGACTTTC. Translated, it gives CATSSGRDSSSLVWANVLTF.

There are a few counts of this clonotype. This chain joins TRBV20-1 and TRBJ2-5, with D possibly matching TRBD1 (5 bases). This CDR3 has 13 amino acids. Between the trimmed V and J ends, which lost 3 bases and 1 base, there was a span of 9 bases. Germline V gene lookup returns CDR1 DFQATT and CDR2 SNEGSKA (reference sequence). CDR3 nucleotide sequence: TGCAGTGCTAGCACCCAGGGCCAAGAGACCCAGTACTTC. Residues: CSASTQGQETQYF.

About this clonotype itself: A read error is possible here, since a much larger clone lies one base away. The chain uses TRBV29-1 and TRBJ2-7; TRBD2 matches at 11 bases. CDR3 length: 14 residues. Germline loops: CDR1 SQVTM, CDR2 ANQGSEA. The CDR3, as DNA: TGCGGCGTTACAAGTAGCGGGAGGGCCTCCGAGCAGTACTTC. It specifies CGVTSSGRASEQYF.

The chain's CDR3 is CASSYLQSTDTQYF. The CDR3 region has the DNA TGTGCCAGCAGTTACCTACAGAGCACAGATACGCAGTATTTT. This chain uses TRBV6-2 or TRBV6-3 with TRBJ2-3; unclear D gene. Germline V gene sequence: CDR1 MNHEY, CDR2 SVGEGT. The CDR3 covers 14 residues. The V end was cut by 2 bases, the J end by 0 bases, with 6 bases between.

This clonotype was found a few times. This CDR3 reads CASSVTGSRETQYF. Here the CDR3 DNA reads TGCGCCAGCAGCGTGACAGGGTCTCGGGAGACCCAGTACTTC. V is TRBV5-1 and J is TRBJ2-5; TRBD1 matches at 7 bases. Trimming removed 4 bases from V and 5 bases from J; junction bases left unmatched: 8. Looked up from germline, CDR1 is SGHRS and CDR2 is YFSETQ. The CDR3 sequence is 14 residues long.

The chain combines TRBV6-2 or TRBV6-3 with TRBJ1-2; TRBD1 matches at 7 bases. The V gene's germline CDR1 is MNHEY and CDR2 SVGEGT. V shed 5 bases, J shed 6 bases, and the junction held 15 bases outside the gene matches. The CDR3 length is 16 residues. CDR3 sequence reads: CASSRRPNTGADGYTF. CDR3 DNA sequence: TGTGCCAGCAGTAGACGTCCTAACACAGGGGCGGATGGCTACACCTTC.

This chain joins TRBV29-1 and TRBJ1-1; D not certain. Trimming took off 2 bases at V and 1 base at J, with 8 bases between the two ends. The CDR3 sequence is 13 residues long. Per germline, CDR1 SQVTM and CDR2 ANQGSEA. The CDR3 bases are TGCAGCGTTGAAAAGCACGCGAACACTGAAGCTTTCTTT. Its translation is CSVEKHANTEAFF.

This chain connects TRBV7-2 to TRBJ2-3; the D gene is possibly TRBD2 (6 bases). CDR1 and CDR2 from the germline V gene are SGHTA and FQGNSA. The V and J ends lost 5 bases and 3 bases respectively, with 12 bases between them. This CDR3 region has 14 residues. CDR3 nucleotide sequence: TGTGCCAGCAGCCTGAGACTAGAAACAGATACGCAGTATTTT. Its protein is CASSLRLETDTQYF.

The chain combines TRBV29-1 with TRBJ2-1; 9 bases are a match to TRBD2. The CDR3 loop spans 14 amino acids. CDR1 is SQVTM, CDR2 ANQGSEA, per germline. Trimming cost V 7 bases and J 9 bases; bases outside gene matches: 13. The CDR3 DNA is TGCAGCGGGACACTAGCGGGCTTGGATGTTGAGCAGTTCTTC. Protein product: CSGTLAGLDVEQFF.

The chain couples TRBV29-1 to TRBJ2-5; the match to TRBD2 covers 11 bases. CDR3 size: 20 residues. The V gene end was trimmed by 0 bases and the J gene end by 2 bases; junction bases not matched to a gene: 17. Per the germline V gene, CDR1 is SQVTM and CDR2 is ANQGSEA. CDR3 sequence reads: CSVEDMTTSGGPFRQETQYF. The CDR3 DNA sequence: TGCAGCGTTGAAGATATGACCACTAGCGGGGGCCCCTTCCGACAAGAGACCCAGTACTTC. Full variable domain (missing parts from reference TRBV29-1 and TRBJ2-5): SAVISQKPSRDICQRGTSLTIQCQVDSQVTMMFWYRQQPGQSLTLIATANQGSEATYESGFVIDKFPISRPNLTFSTLTVSNMSPEDSSIYLCSVEDMTTSGGPFRQETQYFGPGTRLLVL.

The chain links TRBV4-1 to TRBJ2-4, with 9 bases that match TRBD1. The end of the DNA fits TRBJ2-7 better, so the J call may be wrong. The CDR3 length is 14 residues. The V gene's germline CDR1 is MGHRA and CDR2 YSYEKL. CDR3 DNA sequence: TGCGCCAGCAGCTCGGGACAGGGTGAACTCGAGCAGTACTTC. As protein: CASSSGQGELEQYF.

This sequence joins TRBV29-1 and TRBJ1-2; weak D call: TRBD1 (5 bases). Germline CDR1 is SQVTM and CDR2 is ANQGSEA. The CDR3 is 14 amino acids. Trimming pared 3 bases from V and 8 bases from J, leaving 19 bases between. Here the CDR3 reads CSVDFMGQFEGYTF. DNA of the CDR3: TGCAGCGTTGATTTTATGGGGCAGTTCGAGGGCTACACCTTC.

This clonotype was picked up a small number of times. CDR3 coding DNA: TGTGCCAGCAGCACGGGACAGTCATACAATGAGCAGTTCTTC. Protein product: CASSTGQSYNEQFF. The chain joins TRBV7-2 to TRBJ2-1, with 7 positions matching TRBD1. In germline, CDR1 is SGHTA, CDR2 FQGNSA. This CDR3 region has 14 residues. V trimming: 5 bases; J trimming: 4 bases; junction bases outside the gene matches: 5.

The V gene is TRBV27, the J gene TRBJ2-1; the match to TRBD2 covers 15 bases. This CDR3 has 19 amino acids. Germline trimming cut 6 bases from V and 8 bases from J; bases unmatched to any gene: 17. The germline V gene encodes CDR1 MNHEY and CDR2 SMNVEV (reference sequence). The CDR3, as DNA: TGTGCCAGCAGCCCCGGACTAGCGGGAGGGCCGAGTATTAAGGATGAGCAGTTCTTC. It translates to CASSPGLAGGPSIKDEQFF.